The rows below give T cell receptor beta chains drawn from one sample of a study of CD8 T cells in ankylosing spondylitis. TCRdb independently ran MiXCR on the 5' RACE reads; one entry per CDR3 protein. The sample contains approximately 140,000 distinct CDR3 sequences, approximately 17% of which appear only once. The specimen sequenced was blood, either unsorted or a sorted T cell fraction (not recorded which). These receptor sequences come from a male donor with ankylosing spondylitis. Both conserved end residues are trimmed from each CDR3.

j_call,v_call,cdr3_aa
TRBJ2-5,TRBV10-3,AIREGVRQETQY
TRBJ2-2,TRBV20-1,SANSAGTNTGELF
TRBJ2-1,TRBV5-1,ASSLPGGRYEQF
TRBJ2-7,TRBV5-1,ASSLSNDYEQY
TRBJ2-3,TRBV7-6,ASSPRLDPDTQY
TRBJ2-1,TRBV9,ASSPAGGRNEQF
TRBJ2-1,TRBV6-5,ASSFRSGSYNEQF
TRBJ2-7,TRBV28,ASSPRTSGYEQY
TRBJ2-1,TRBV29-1,SVELTSWSSRGDEQF
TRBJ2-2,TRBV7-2,ASSPPRGAGELF
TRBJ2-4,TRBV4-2,ASSQGEGIQY
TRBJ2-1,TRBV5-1,ASSLGPTEQF
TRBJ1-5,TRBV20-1,SAPPGGARQPQH
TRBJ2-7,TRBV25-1,ASSDLPLGDSGYEQY
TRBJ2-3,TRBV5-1,ASSDTLHQYRTDTQY
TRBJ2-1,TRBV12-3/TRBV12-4,ASSSGLEQF
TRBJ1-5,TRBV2,ASSEEGTGGWYLGQPQH
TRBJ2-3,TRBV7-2,ASNPRGSGDTDTQY
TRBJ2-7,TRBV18,ASSLVQGLDEQY
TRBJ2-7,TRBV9,ASSPSGTTYEQY
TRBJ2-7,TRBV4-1,ASSQGPASYEQY
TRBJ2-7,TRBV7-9,ASSLLISGDYEQY
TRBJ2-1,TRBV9,ASSPFARSSYNEQF
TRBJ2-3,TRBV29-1,SVEDARWGTDTQY
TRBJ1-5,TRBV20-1,SAGAGTVNQPQH
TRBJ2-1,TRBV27,ASSYRTGHEQF
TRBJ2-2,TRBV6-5,ASSYSESTGELF
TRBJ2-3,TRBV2,ASNQRESADTQY
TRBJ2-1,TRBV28,ASSSNLGAAGGNEQF
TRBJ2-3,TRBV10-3,AIRPRLAGESTDTQY
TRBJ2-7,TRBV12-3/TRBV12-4,ASSTSGRFYEQY
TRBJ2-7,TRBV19,ASSISGSGYEQY
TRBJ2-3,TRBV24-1,ATSAGTWTTDTQY
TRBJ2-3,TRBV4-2,ASSHRSGTSGLTDTQY
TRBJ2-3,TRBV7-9,ASSLAGGLADTQY
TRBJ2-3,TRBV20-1,SAPALNTQY
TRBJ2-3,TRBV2,ASGRDTQY